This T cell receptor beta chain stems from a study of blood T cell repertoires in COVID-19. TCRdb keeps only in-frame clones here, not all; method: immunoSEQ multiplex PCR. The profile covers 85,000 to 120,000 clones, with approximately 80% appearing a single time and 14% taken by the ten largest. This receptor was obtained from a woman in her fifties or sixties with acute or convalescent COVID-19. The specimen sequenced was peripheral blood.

The CDR3 DNA sequence: TGCGCCAGCAGTCACCTATGGCAGGGTACACTTTATAGCAATCAGCCCCAGCATTTT. This encodes CASSHLWQGTLYSNQPQHF. V is TRBV23-1 and J is TRBJ1-5, with D possibly matching TRBD1 (5 bases). TRBV23-1 is filed as an ORF, its function uncertain. V lost 3 bases, J lost 0 bases, and 21 bases lay in between. CDR3 length: 19 amino acids.